This T cell receptor beta chain originates from a study of T cell responses to AZD1222 COVID-19 vaccine (dated by TCRdb to about 2021). For the study in its entirety: AZD1222 recipients whose second dose came at about 4 weeks and those whose second dose came at about 12 weeks were combined into one group, since spike-specific TCR depth and breadth did not differ between the two schedules. A total of 230 to 250 trial participants underwent TCR sequencing, of whom more than 200 had received two doses of AZD1222 and some 26 had received two doses of the MenACWY control vaccine. Enrollment into the trials was organized by age into subgroups of 18-55, 56-69 and 70-plus years, and those subgroups contained about 160, 30 and 59 TCR-sequenced participants, respectively.

The CDR3 has 12 amino acids, counting the end cysteine and phenylalanine. The entry retains the CDR3 DNA only, 36 bases that are in frame from base 1. The junction shows trimming of 8 bases on V and 8 bases on J, plus 15 bases between the germline ends. In the germline V gene, CDR1 corresponds to MGHDK and CDR2 to SYGVNS. Findings and caveats that apply to the study as a whole: Spike-specific TCR breadth and depth rose significantly after two AZD1222 doses compared with day 0 and with MenACWY recipients. The 56-69-year group was small, and its depth increase did not reach significance, likely because of low power. Participants were mostly white British, with more females than males. The authors suggested clonal diversity may have been underestimated. Epitopes outside the regions mutated in the B.1.351 and B.1.1.7 variants were reportedly recognized by nearly half of the unique spike-specific TCRs. No day 14 peak-response samples were available, so repertoires were characterized only after the peak T cell response. Conclusions about previously exposed vaccinees were limited because only a handful of AZD1222 recipients were SARS-CoV-2 seropositive at baseline. The vaccine-associated CD4 TCRs covered the entire spike protein, and the dominant responses fell in regions 160-218 and 743-854.

The CDR3 regions of human TCRbeta chains were analyzed by immunosequencing. The authors' pipeline ran thus. Repertoire TCRs were checked for matches against a reference library of SARS-CoV-2-specific TCRs that had been generated using the MIRA antigen-specificity platform. Breadth was defined as the fraction of unique TCRs that were SARS-CoV-2-associated, and depth was defined as the fraction of total T cells that were SARS-CoV-2-associated. Each spike-specific TCR was assigned to its reactive spike region and to a CD4 or CD8 class using the MIRA data. Log10-transformed breadth and depth values were compared by one-way ANOVA with Sidak's multiple comparisons tests. The immuneACCESS repertoire file appears here via TCRdb, limited to in-frame rearrangements. These files lack a portion of the clones; in checked studies, under half of the deficit traces to unresolved V genes, and the cause of the others is not known. V, J and clone size are taken as reported in that table, and D and trimming were inferred from the DNA itself. Counted in this sample were 100,000 to 150,000 clones; over 90% of them appeared once. The ten largest account for roughly 5.4% of the sample.

Read against the paper, the sample's time point label means: baseline before first vaccination. The vaccinee samples were drawn from two UK trials, COV001 and COV002, one of which was a single-blind randomized controlled phase 2/3 trial testing AZD1222 (ChAdOx1 nCoV-19) in healthy adults. For TCRbeta chain sequencing, PBMC samples were collected from trial participants at day 0 and at day 28 after the second dose. As concerns this clone: Its antigen is unknown. Base qualities are not provided; no much larger clone lies one nucleotide away.

The chain employs TRBV25-1 and TRBJ1-1; the best D guess is TRBD1, with 6 bases matching. The starting material was peripheral blood, obtained on day 0 of AZD1222 vaccination. The source is an adult in good health. The nucleotide sequence is given as TGTGCCAGCTATCAGGGGACGAACGAAGCTTTCTTT. It is translated as CASYQGTNEAFF.